This note documents a single TCR beta chain sequence. Trimming took 0 bases from V and 4 from J, leaving 14 bases between them. Germline V gene lookup returns CDR1 SGHTA and CDR2 FQGNSA. The CDR3 consists of 16 residues. These data are taken from a study of blood T cell repertoires in COVID-19. Study summary: Donors in the United States, Italy and Spain gave samples during acute or convalescent COVID-19. Sources were T cells, B-cell-depleted T cells, or PBMCs; the material itself was cDNA or gDNA.

Per the study methods: It was from reference gene primer amplification that nucleated cell counts were estimated. TCRdb's copy holds only in-frame clones and misses some; the assay was immunoSEQ multiplex PCR. V and J calls and clone size are as listed in that table; D and trimming were resolved from the DNA. Of 150,000 to 250,000 clones listed, approximately 80% are singletons. The sample comprised peripheral blood. The sequence was collected from a human donor with acute or convalescent COVID-19. The donor label of this sample is uncertain. V and J are TRBV7-2 and TRBJ2-3; the D gene is possibly TRBD1 (5 bases). CDR3 DNA: TGTGCCAGCAGCTTAGCGCAAAGGGGTCGCGCAGATACGCAGTATTTT. Protein product: CASSLAQRGRADTQYF. Full variable domain (missing parts from reference TRBV7-2 and TRBJ2-3): GAGVSQSPSNKVTEKGKDVELRCDPISGHTALYWYRQSLGQGLEFLIYFQGNSAPDKSGLPSDRFSAERTGGSVSTLTIQRTQQEDSAVYLCASSLAQRGRADTQYFGPGTRLTVL.